A single sample gave rise to the 26 T cell receptor beta chains below, sequenced in a study of T cell responses to AZD1222 COVID-19 vaccine. Data came from immunoSEQ multiplex PCR; TCRdb stores just in-frame clones and leaves some out. The repertoire holds approximately 150,000 clones, with roughly 90% as singletons. This sample comprised peripheral blood, obtained 28 days after the second AZD1222 dose. The receptors originated from an adult who received the AZD1222 COVID-19 vaccine.

The chain joins TRBV27 to TRBJ1-1; D remains unclear. Per germline, CDR1 MNHEY and CDR2 SMNVEV (reference sequence). V dropped 2 bases and J dropped 11 bases, with 21 bases sitting between them. The CDR3 has 15 residues. In DNA, the CDR3 is TGTGCCAGCAGTTTAATAGGTACGAGCCCCAAAAGGGCTTTCTTT. This translates into CASSLIGTSPKRAFF.

This sequence joins TRBV5-6 and TRBJ1-2, with D tentatively TRBD1 (6 bases). The CDR3 runs to 15 residues. Germline V CDR1 and CDR2: SGHDT, YYEEEE. With 3 bases removed from V and 8 bases from J, the gap between germline ends came to 20 bases. CDR3 nucleotides: TGTGCCAGCAGCTCCCAGGCAGGGGCACTCCCAGGCTACACCTTC. This encodes CASSSQAGALPGYTF.

CDR3 protein: CASSLTLGTSRELFF. The CDR3 DNA sequence: TGTGCCAGCAGCTTGACCTTAGGGACATCCAGGGAGCTGTTTTTT. The chain couples TRBV13 to TRBJ2-2; D is possibly TRBD1 (6 bases). Germline V CDR1 and CDR2: PRHDT, FYEKMQ (reference sequence). The CDR3 consists of 15 residues. V was trimmed by 3 bases and J by 9 bases, leaving 17 bases between them.

This sequence joins TRBV19 and TRBJ1-4, with TRBD1 matching over 7 bases. With 6 bases clipped from V and 5 bases from J, the junction kept 3 bases outside the gene matches. Germline assignment: CDR1 LNHDA and CDR2 SQIVND (reference sequence). This CDR3 has 13 amino acids. In nucleotides, the CDR3 is TGTGCCAGTAGCTACAGGGGAAATGAAAAACTGTTTTTT. Translating it yields CASSYRGNEKLFF.

V is TRBV19 and J is TRBJ2-1, with D possibly being TRBD2 (5 bases). From germline, CDR1 is LNHDA and CDR2 SQIVND (reference sequence). V dropped 7 bases and J dropped 4 bases, with 20 bases sitting between them. The CDR3 spans 16 residues. The CDR3 region is CASTQDSRRGYNEQFF. In DNA form, the CDR3 reads TGTGCCAGTACCCAGGACTCACGAAGAGGTTACAATGAGCAGTTCTTC.

The V and J genes are TRBV2 and TRBJ2-3, with a weak D call TRBD2 (7 bases). This CDR3 is built from 14 residues. The V and J ends lost 4 bases and 6 bases respectively, with 14 bases between them. From germline, CDR1 is SNHLY and CDR2 FYNNEI. The CDR3, as DNA: TGTGCCAGCAGTGGCTCGGGGGGCGTGGATACGCAGTATTTT. It encodes CASSGSGGVDTQYF.

The CDR3 sequence is CASSYWGGAGEKLFF. The CDR3, as DNA: TGTGCCAGCAGTTACTGGGGGGGCGCGGGTGAAAAACTGTTTTTT. V usage is TRBV6-5 and J usage is TRBJ1-4; D is possibly TRBD1 (6 bases). CDR1 is MNHEY, CDR2 SVGAGI, per germline. The CDR3 consists of 15 residues. V lost 1 base and J 7 bases, leaving 13 bases between the germline ends.

CDR3 amino acids: CASSLDATNEKLFF. The CDR3 bases are TGCGCCAGCAGCTTGGATGCAACTAATGAAAAACTGTTTTTT. The gene calls are TRBV5-1 and TRBJ1-4; D ambiguous. This CDR3 is built from 14 residues. Germline V gene sequence: CDR1 SGHRS, CDR2 YFSETQ. Between the trimmed V and J ends, which lost 0 bases and 0 bases, there was a span of 3 bases.

The chain combines TRBV27 with TRBJ2-7; 7 positions agree with TRBD1. With V trimmed by 5 bases and J by 4 bases, 2 bases remained unmatched. The CDR3 length is 12 residues. CDR1 and CDR2 from the germline V gene are MNHEY and SMNVEV (reference sequence). The CDR3 sequence: CASSHRGYEQYF. DNA of the CDR3: TGTGCCAGCAGTCACAGGGGTTACGAGCAGTACTTC.

CDR3 region: CASSDPSGANVLTF. The DNA for the CDR3 is TGTGCCAGCAGTGATCCTTCTGGGGCCAACGTCCTGACTTTC. The J gene is TRBJ2-6, the V gene TRBV25-1; no firm D call. Trimming took 3 bases from V and 1 from J, leaving 4 bases between them. The germline V gene has CDR1 MGHDK and CDR2 SYGVNS. This CDR3 contains 14 residues.

The chain combines TRBV12-3 or TRBV12-4 with TRBJ1-4; TRBD1 is a possible D gene (5 bases). Trimming left V 6 bases short and J 5 bases short, with 7 bases between. This CDR3 has 12 residues. The CDR3 sequence is CASRWGNEKLFF. The DNA of the CDR3 is TGTGCCAGCAGGTGGGGGAATGAAAAACTGTTTTTT.

The V and J genes are TRBV5-1 and TRBJ1-2, with 9 nucleotides matching TRBD1. V lost 4 bases and J lost 3; bases outside the gene matches: 4. Germline values: CDR1 SGHRS, CDR2 YFSETQ. The CDR3 is made up of 14 amino acids. The CDR3 reads CASSLRTGDYGYTF. CDR3 in DNA: TGCGCCAGCAGCCTCAGGACAGGGGACTATGGCTACACCTTC.

The V and J genes are TRBV6-2 or TRBV6-3 and TRBJ1-2; 7 positions agree with TRBD1. The V gene's germline CDR1 is MNHEY and CDR2 SVGEGT. The V segment lost 4 bases and the J segment 8 bases; nucleotides outside the gene matches: 13. The CDR3 contains 15 residues. This chain's CDR3 is CASSFNRRQGGGYTF. CDR3 in DNA: TGTGCCAGCAGTTTCAACCGTCGACAGGGTGGCGGCTACACCTTC.

The rearrangement joins TRBV6-4 to TRBJ2-2; D not certain. The CDR3 runs 14 residues. V shed 2 bases and J shed 2 bases, with 6 bases lying between them. Germline CDR1 is MRHNA and CDR2 is SNTAGT. The CDR3: CASSDRVNTGELFF. CDR3 coding DNA: TGTGCCAGCAGTGACCGGGTTAACACCGGGGAGCTGTTTTTT.

This clone has only one observation. V gene TRBV4-3 combines with J gene TRBJ1-6; D unresolved. Trimming took off 0 bases at V and 6 bases at J, with 9 bases between the two ends. Germline CDR1 reads LGHNA; CDR2 reads YSLEER. The CDR3 spans 15 residues. CDR3 sequence: CASSQDLGFNSPLHF. The CDR3 DNA is TGCGCCAGCAGCCAAGATTTAGGATTTAATTCACCCCTCCACTTT.

The chain links TRBV5-1 to TRBJ2-4, with D uncertain. The CDR3 is 17 residues long. The V gene's germline CDR1 is SGHRS and CDR2 YFSETQ. V lost 4 bases, J lost 1 base, and 18 bases lay in between. The CDR3 sequence: CASSHATDPRAKNIQYF. The CDR3 region has the DNA TGCGCCAGCAGCCACGCGACCGACCCCAGGGCCAAAAACATTCAGTACTTC. Filled out from reference TRBV5-1 and TRBJ2-4, the complete variable domain reads KAGVTQTPRYLIKTRGQQVTLSCSPISGHRSVSWYQQTPGQGLQFLFEYFSETQRNKGNFPGRFSGRQFSNSRSEMNVSTLELGDSALYLCASSHATDPRAKNIQYFGAGTRLSVL.

The V and J genes are TRBV6-6 and TRBJ2-1; 9 positions agree with TRBD1. Germline values: CDR1 MNHNY, CDR2 SVGAGI (reference sequence). The V gene end was trimmed by 6 bases and the J gene end by 4 bases; junction bases not matched to a gene: 1. The CDR3 runs to 13 residues. The DNA for the CDR3 is TGTGCCAGCAGCGACAGGGGGTACAATGAGCAGTTCTTC. Translation: CASSDRGYNEQFF.

This clone was recorded once. The CDR3 DNA reads TGTGCCAGCAGTTTAAAGGCGGGGGCCTACGAGCAGTACTTC. Its protein is CASSLKAGAYEQYF. The chain links TRBV27 to TRBJ2-7; 7 bases match TRBD2. V was clipped by 2 bases and J by 2 bases; unmatched bases: 3. The germline gives CDR1 MNHEY, CDR2 SMNVEV (reference sequence). This CDR3 contains 14 residues.

The CDR3 spells CASSLNRVSPLHF. CDR3 sequence (DNA): TGTGCCAGCAGTTTAAACAGGGTGTCACCCCTCCACTTT. V is TRBV12-3 or TRBV12-4 and J is TRBJ1-6; maybe TRBD1 (6 bases). V lost 2 bases and J 10 bases, leaving 9 bases between the germline ends. CDR3 size: 13 residues.

V gene TRBV19 combines with J gene TRBJ2-7, with D perhaps TRBD1 or TRBD2 (5 bases each). Trimming stripped 5 bases from V and 2 bases from J, with 13 bases between. Germline-derived CDR1 and CDR2 are LNHDA and SQIVND (reference sequence). The CDR3 has 14 residues. The CDR3 here is CASSSRDGAYEQYF. The DNA for the CDR3 is TGTGCCAGTAGTTCCCGGGACGGCGCCTACGAGCAGTACTTC.

In its sample, this clone was seen once. The V and J genes are TRBV19 and TRBJ1-3; the D is unclear. V lost 4 bases and J lost 0, with 10 bases in between. The germline CDR1 and CDR2 sequences are LNHDA and SQIVND (reference sequence). The CDR3 contains 15 residues. The CDR3 is CASSTLQSSGNTIYF. CDR3 bases: TGTGCCAGTAGTACCCTGCAGAGCTCTGGAAACACCATATATTTT.

The chain has TRBV29-1 and TRBJ1-1; 7 nucleotides match TRBD1. The CDR3 spans 15 residues. The junction had 5 bases not matched to a gene; V was cut back by 1 base and J by 0 bases. CDR1 is SQVTM and CDR2 is ANQGSEA in the germline V gene. The CDR3 here is CSVEGPGGMNTEAFF. The CDR3, as DNA: TGCAGCGTTGAAGGGCCAGGGGGTATGAACACTGAAGCTTTCTTT.

The rearrangement uses TRBV2 and TRBJ1-5, with TRBD1 as a possible D gene (5 bases). The CDR3 totals 17 residues. Germline CDR1 is SNHLY and CDR2 is FYNNEI. Trimming stripped 8 bases from V and 2 bases from J, with 22 bases between. This chain's CDR3 is CASGRDQGLGGNQPQHF. As DNA, the CDR3 is TGTGCCAGCGGCCGGGATCAGGGACTCGGGGGCAATCAGCCCCAGCATTTT. The variable domain in full, completed from reference TRBV2 and TRBJ1-5, reads EPEVTQTPSHQVTQMGQEVILRCVPISNHLYFYWYRQILGQKVEFLVSFYNNEISEKSEIFDDQFSVERPDGSNFTLKIRSTKLEDSAMYFCASGRDQGLGGNQPQHFGDGTRLSIL.

This chain uses TRBV2 with TRBJ1-3; tentative D call: TRBD1 (5 bases). CDR1 is SNHLY and CDR2 is FYNNEI in the germline V gene. Trimming removed 4 bases at V and 1 base at J, with 11 bases between. The CDR3 is 15 residues long. CDR3 nucleotides: TGTGCCAGCAGTGCGGCGGGGGGATCTGGAAACACCATATATTTT. Encoded protein: CASSAAGGSGNTIYF.

In DNA form, the CDR3 reads TGTGCCAGCAGCTCGTGGCGCAGGGGGCGCCGGTCCTACGAGCAGTACTTC. This sequence encodes CASSSWRRGRRSYEQYF. This sequence joins TRBV7-9 and TRBJ2-7, with TRBD1 matching 8 bases. The CDR3 consists of 17 residues. Germline values: CDR1 SEHNR, CDR2 FQNEAQ (reference sequence). Unmatched junction bases numbered 12, after V lost 4 bases and J lost 1 base.

The chain joins TRBV27 to TRBJ1-1; the match to TRBD1 covers 7 bases. CDR3 size: 14 residues. Trimming cost V 6 bases and J 3 bases; bases outside gene matches: 7. The germline V gene encodes CDR1 MNHEY and CDR2 SMNVEV (reference sequence). This CDR3 is CASRLVTGYTEAFF. The CDR3 region has the DNA TGTGCCAGCAGGTTAGTGACAGGGTACACTGAAGCTTTCTTT.